The sequence of this TCR beta chain was determined in a study of breast tumors, draining lymph nodes, adjacent tissues. Germline V gene lookup returns CDR1 KGHDR and CDR2 SFDVKD. The CDR3 loop spans 9 amino acids. V lost 9 bases and J 4 bases, leaving 0 bases between the germline ends. MiXCR, run by TCRdb on the multiplex PCR reads, gives a single entry per CDR3 protein. In the table there are 150,000 to 200,000 distinct CDR3 sequences, roughly a third of which are singletons. Study-wide results and limits: Tumors had less TCR diversity than lymph nodes, more than nontumor tissue. Data only fit, rather than demonstrated, lymph node origin of most tumor T cells. Findings are consistent with lymph node origin and intratumoral expansion of most tumor T cells. Compared with basal-like, luminal-like tumors shared significantly more repertoire with nontumor tissue.

Points on this clonotype: Its antigen is still unknown.

The lymph nodes were axillary draining lymph nodes from breast cancer patients. The source material was axillary lymph node tissue. The TCR comes from a female donor with breast cancer. Some clones in this sample may be carry-over from other donors' samples. The genes are TRBV24-1 and TRBJ2-1, with D unclear. The CDR3 region has the DNA TGTGCCACCTACAATGAGCAGTTCTTC. Protein product: CATYNEQFF.